This T cell receptor beta chain derives from a study of blood T cell repertoires in COVID-19. Study overall: Sites across the United States, Italy and Spain contributed samples from acute and convalescent COVID-19. PBMCs, B-cell-depleted T cells, or T cells were the source of the cDNA or gDNA that made up the material.

The table came from immunoSEQ multiplex PCR; TCRdb's copy has only in-frame clones and leaves some out. Among some 400,000 clones listed, around 87% were seen once. One Seattle source followed patients from active infection through their disease course. Germline CDR1 reads MNHEY; CDR2 reads SMNVEV (reference sequence). Germline trimming cut 5 bases from V and 7 bases from J; bases unmatched to any gene: 16. The CDR3 contains 17 residues. The receptor comes from a woman in her twenties or thirties with COVID-19, enrolled during active disease. The chain links TRBV27 to TRBJ2-1, with TRBD2 matching over 8 bases. Sequencing was performed on peripheral blood. CDR3 sequence: CASSLGYGGGRYNEQFF. For the CDR3, the DNA is TGTGCCAGCAGTCTAGGGTACGGGGGCGGGAGGTATAATGAGCAGTTCTTC.